Listed below are T cell receptor beta chains from one sample, sequenced in a study of CD8 T cells in Susac syndrome. TCRdb reanalysed the immunoSEQ multiplex PCR reads using MiXCR and keeps one entry per CDR3 protein. The data contain some 170,000 distinct CDR3 sequences, about 95% of them singletons. The sequencing sample was made of CD4+ T cells from PBMCs. The receptor source for this set is a human donor with Susac syndrome. CDR3s include the opening cysteine and the closing phenylalanine or tryptophan. Fields, in order: D gene, V gene, J gene, clone size, CDR3 DNA, CDR3 protein. D genes are given only for firm matches. Expanded clones get a size class; other rows say once, few or many, or leave the size out.

TRBD2	TRBV20-1	TRBJ2-5	.	TGCAGTGCTAGTAGCGGGGGGGCAGTAGGGGAGACCCAGTACTTC	CSASSGGAVGETQYF
TRBD2	TRBV20-1	TRBJ2-1	.	TGCAGTGCCATGGGGGGGCGGGAGGCACGGGGGGAGCAGTTCTTC	CSAMGGREARGEQFF
.	TRBV20-1	TRBJ2-5	.	TGCAGTGCTAGTTGGGGGGCGGAGACCCAGTACTTC	CSASWGAETQYF
TRBD1	TRBV3-1	TRBJ1-2	.	TGTGCCAGCAGCCTTCGACAGGGCGAGGGCGGCTACACCTTC	CASSLRQGEGGYTF
.	TRBV4-2	TRBJ1-1	once	TGTGCCAGCAGCTTGTGGAGGGAGAACACTGAAGCTTTCTTT	CASSLWRENTEAFF
.	TRBV20-1	TRBJ2-7	.	TGCAGTGCTAGAGATCCTGACCTCTCCTACGAGCAGTACTTC	CSARDPDLSYEQYF
TRBD1	TRBV20-1	TRBJ1-1	.	TGCAGTGCTAAACCAGGGGGTCTTGCCACTGAAGCTTTCTTT	CSAKPGGLATEAFF
.	TRBV29-1	TRBJ1-2	.	TGCAGCGTTGCAGGCCTAGCTAACTATGGCTACACCTTC	CSVAGLANYGYTF
.	TRBV7-2	TRBJ1-1	.	TGTGCCAGCAGCTTGAACAGCATGAACACTGAAGCTTTCTTT	CASSLNSMNTEAFF
TRBD1	TRBV12-5	TRBJ1-1	.	TGTGCTAGTGGTCCCGGACAACAGGGGGCCGGCACTGAAGCTTTCTTT	CASGPGQQGAGTEAFF
.	TRBV6-1	TRBJ1-1	.	TGTGCCAGCAGTGAAGCGCTCAGGCCCTACACTGAAGCTTTCTTT	CASSEALRPYTEAFF
.	TRBV29-1	TRBJ1-1	.	TGCAGCGGAGGGGACTGGACCGAAGCTTTCTTT	CSGGDWTEAFF
.	TRBV7-9	TRBJ2-7	.	TGTGCCAGCAGCTTAAGAGGGATCGAGCAGTACTTC	CASSLRGIEQYF
.	TRBV12-3/TRBV12-4	TRBJ2-5	.	TGTGCCAGCAGCCGTTCATCCGGGACCCAGTACTTC	CASSRSSGTQYF
TRBD2	TRBV5-1	TRBJ2-1	once	TGCGCCAGCACCCCGGGCGGGGGTAGCTCCTACAATGAGCAGTTCTTC	CASTPGGGSSYNEQFF
TRBD2	TRBV20-1	TRBJ2-1	.	TGCAGTGCTAGGGTAGGCGGGGGGGCCGCGAATGAGCAGTTCTTC	CSARVGGGAANEQFF
.	TRBV3-1	TRBJ1-2	once	TGTGCCAGCAGCCAAGATTTTGAGGCGCCCGGCTATGGCTACACCTTC	CASSQDFEAPGYGYTF
.	TRBV4-3	TRBJ1-1	.	TGCGCCAGCAGCCCGTCCGCATCCACTGAAGCTTTCTTT	CASSPSASTEAFF
TRBD2	TRBV11-2	TRBJ2-1	.	TGTGCCAGCAGCGACGGGACTAGCGGGTATGGGAATGAGCAGTTCTTC	CASSDGTSGYGNEQFF
.	TRBV28	TRBJ2-7	.	TGTGCCAGCAGCACAACAGGGTGGGAGCAGTACTTC	CASSTTGWEQYF
.	TRBV20-1	TRBJ1-1	once	TGCAGTGCTAAGCCCGGCCCCACTGAAGCTTTCTTT	CSAKPGPTEAFF
TRBD1	TRBV6-5	TRBJ1-5	.	TGTGCCAGCAGTTTCATATCGACAGGGCTGGGCAATCAGCCCCAGCATTTT	CASSFISTGLGNQPQHF
TRBD1	TRBV7-2	TRBJ1-5	.	TGTGCCAGCAGCGCGGGACAGGCGAGCCGCCCCCAGCATTTT	CASSAGQASRPQHF
TRBD1	TRBV20-1	TRBJ2-3	.	TGCAGTGCCTCGGGACAGGGGGTTTCCACAGATACGCAGTATTTT	CSASGQGVSTDTQYF
.	TRBV4-1	TRBJ2-7	.	TGCGCCAGCAGCCAAGATCTGAGCGGTACCTACGAGCAGTACTTC	CASSQDLSGTYEQYF
.	TRBV7-9	TRBJ1-1	.	TGTGCCAGCAGCCCGAAGGTGAACACTGAAGCTTTCTTT	CASSPKVNTEAFF
.	TRBV4-1	TRBJ1-2	.	TGCGCCAGCAGCCAGACCGGGACGATGCGGGGCTACACCTTC	CASSQTGTMRGYTF
.	TRBV3-1	TRBJ1-2	.	TGTGCCAGCAGCCAACGACACAACTATGGCTACACCTTC	CASSQRHNYGYTF
.	TRBV9	TRBJ2-5	.	TGTGCCAGCAGCGCAGGGGGGACGGAGACCCAGTACTTC	CASSAGGTETQYF
.	TRBV12-3/TRBV12-4	TRBJ1-1	.	TGTGCCAGCACCCCTAGTACTGAAGCTTTCTTT	CASTPSTEAFF
.	TRBV7-9	TRBJ2-7	.	TGTGCCAGCAGCTTAGGAACAGCTACGGAACGATACGAGCAGTACTTC	CASSLGTATERYEQYF
.	TRBV9	TRBJ2-7	.	TGTGCCAGCAGCCCCCGCGGGTCGGGCTACGAGCAGTACTTC	CASSPRGSGYEQYF
.	TRBV7-3	TRBJ2-5	.	TGTGCCAGCAGCTTTGACTTCCAAGAGACCCAGTACTTC	CASSFDFQETQYF
.	TRBV12-3/TRBV12-4	TRBJ1-2	.	TGTGCCAGCAGTCCCTCAACCTATGGCTACACCTTC	CASSPSTYGYTF
.	TRBV20-1	TRBJ2-5	.	TGCAGTGCTAGGAGGGGGAGGGAAGAGACCCAGTACTTC	CSARRGREETQYF
TRBD1	TRBV5-6	TRBJ2-7	.	TGTGCCAGCAGCTCACTCCGGGACAGGGTCCTGTGGGAGCAGTACTTC	CASSSLRDRVLWEQYF
.	TRBV9	TRBJ2-3	.	TGTGCCAGCAGCGCGAACCCTTCAGGGAGATCCACAGATACGCAGTATTTT	CASSANPSGRSTDTQYF
.	TRBV14	TRBJ2-7	.	TGTGCCAGCAGCCGTACTATACTAGCCTACGAGCAGTACTTC	CASSRTILAYEQYF
TRBD1	TRBV28	TRBJ2-7	few	TGTGCCAGCAGTCCACCGGGACAGTCCTACGAGCAGTACTTC	CASSPPGQSYEQYF
.	TRBV29-1	TRBJ1-1	.	TGCAGCGTTGAACTGGGTACGGGCACTGAAGCTTTCTTT	CSVELGTGTEAFF
.	TRBV28	TRBJ2-6	once	TGTGCCAGCAGCCGCCAGGGGTCTGGGGCCAACGTCCTGACTTTC	CASSRQGSGANVLTF
.	TRBV4-1	TRBJ2-2	.	TGCGCCAGCAGCCAACCTGGACGGTCCGCGAACACCGGGGAGCTGTTTTTT	CASSQPGRSANTGELFF
.	TRBV6-5	TRBJ1-2	.	TGTGCCACCCGGCGGGAACTAATCTATGGCTACACCTTC	CATRRELIYGYTF
.	TRBV27	TRBJ2-4	once	TGTGCCAGCAGTCCCCTTCAGGTTAGAGCCAAAAACATTCAGTACTTC	CASSPLQVRAKNIQYF
TRBD2	TRBV9	TRBJ2-1	.	TGTGCCAGCAGCCCTGGAGCTAGCGGGGGCTCTGACGGTGAGCAGTTCTTC	CASSPGASGGSDGEQFF